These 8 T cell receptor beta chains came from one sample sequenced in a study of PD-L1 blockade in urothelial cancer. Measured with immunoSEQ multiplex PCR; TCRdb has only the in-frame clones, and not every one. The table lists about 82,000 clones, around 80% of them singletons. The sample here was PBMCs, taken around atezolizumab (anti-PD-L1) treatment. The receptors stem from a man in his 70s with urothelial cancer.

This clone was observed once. CDR3 protein: CASGGQPTDTQYF. The CDR3 DNA reads as TGTGCCAGCGGAGGACAGCCCACAGATACGCAGTATTTT. This rearrangement joins TRBV9 to TRBJ2-3; a weak D match, TRBD1 (6 bases). The CDR3 runs 13 residues. Trimming shortened V by 7 bases and J by 2 bases, and 11 bases separated the two germline ends. CDR1 is SGDLS, CDR2 YYNGEE, per germline. The complete variable domain, with remaining parts taken from reference TRBV9 and TRBJ2-3, reads DSGVTQTPKHLITATGQRVTLRCSPRSGDLSVYWYQQSLDQGLQFLIQYYNGEERAKGNILERFSAQQFPDLHSELNLSSLELGDSALYFCASGGQPTDTQYFGPGTRLTVL.

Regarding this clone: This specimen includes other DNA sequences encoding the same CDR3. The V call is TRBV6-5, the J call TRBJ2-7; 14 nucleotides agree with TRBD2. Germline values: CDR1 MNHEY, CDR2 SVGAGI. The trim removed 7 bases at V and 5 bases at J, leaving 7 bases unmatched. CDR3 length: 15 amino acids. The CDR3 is CASTRLAGGMNEQYF. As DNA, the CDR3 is TGTGCCAGCACCCGACTAGCGGGAGGGATGAACGAGCAGTACTTC.

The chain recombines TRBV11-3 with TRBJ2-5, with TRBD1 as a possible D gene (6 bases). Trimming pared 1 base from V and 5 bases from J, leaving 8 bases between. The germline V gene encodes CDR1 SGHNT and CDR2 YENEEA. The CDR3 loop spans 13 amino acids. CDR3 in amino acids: CASSLAGDETQYF. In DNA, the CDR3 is TGTGCCAGCAGCTTAGCAGGGGACGAGACCCAGTACTTC. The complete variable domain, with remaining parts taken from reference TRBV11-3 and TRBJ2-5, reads EAGVVQSPRYKIIEKKQPVAFWCNPISGHNTLYWYLQNLGQGPELLIRYENEEAVDDSQLPKDRFSAERLKGVDSTLKIQPAELGDSAVYLCASSLAGDETQYFGPGTRLLVL.

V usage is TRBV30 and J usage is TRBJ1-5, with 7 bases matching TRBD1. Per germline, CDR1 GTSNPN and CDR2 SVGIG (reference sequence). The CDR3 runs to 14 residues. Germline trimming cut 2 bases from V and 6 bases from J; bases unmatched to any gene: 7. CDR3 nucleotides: TGTGCCTGGAGTCCTCTGACAGGGACTCAGCCCCAGCATTTT. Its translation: CAWSPLTGTQPQHF. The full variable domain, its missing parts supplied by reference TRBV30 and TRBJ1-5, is SQTIHQWPATLVQPVGSPLSLECTVEGTSNPNLYWYRQAAGRGLQLLFYSVGIGQISSEVPQNLSASRPQDRQFILSSKKLLLSDSGFYLCAWSPLTGTQPQHFGDGTRLSIL.

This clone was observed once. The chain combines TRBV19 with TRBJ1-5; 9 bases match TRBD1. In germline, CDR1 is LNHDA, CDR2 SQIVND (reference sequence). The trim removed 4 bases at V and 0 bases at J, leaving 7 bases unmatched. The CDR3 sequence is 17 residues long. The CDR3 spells CASSTPGTGFSNQPQHF. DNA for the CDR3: TGTGCCAGTAGTACCCCCGGGACAGGGTTTAGCAATCAGCCCCAGCATTTT. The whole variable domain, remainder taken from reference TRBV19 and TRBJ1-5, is DGGITQSPKYLFRKEGQNVTLSCEQNLNHDAMYWYRQDPGQGLRLIYYSQIVNDFQKGDIAEGYSVSREKKESFPLTVTSAQKNPTAFYLCASSTPGTGFSNQPQHFGDGTRLSIL.

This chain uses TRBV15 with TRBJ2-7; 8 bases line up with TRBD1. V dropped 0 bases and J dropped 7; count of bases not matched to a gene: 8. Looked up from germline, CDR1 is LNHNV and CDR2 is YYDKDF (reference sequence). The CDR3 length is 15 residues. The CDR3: CATSRDPDRVWEQYF. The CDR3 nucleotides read TGTGCCACCAGCAGAGATCCGGACAGGGTTTGGGAGCAGTACTTC. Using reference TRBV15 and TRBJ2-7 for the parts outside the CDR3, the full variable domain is DAMVIQNPRYQVTQFGKPVTLSCSQTLNHNVMYWYQQKSSQAPKLLFHYYDKDFNNEADTPDNFQSRRPNTSFCFLDIRSPGLGDTAMYLCATSRDPDRVWEQYFGPGTRLTVT.

Written as DNA, the CDR3 is TGTGCCAGCAGCACGACAGGGGGCTTTGGCAATGAGCAGTTCTTC. As protein: CASSTTGGFGNEQFF. The rearrangement links TRBV7-9 to TRBJ2-1, with 10 bases lining up with TRBD1. Per germline, CDR1 SEHNR and CDR2 FQNEAQ (reference sequence). J lost 6 bases, V lost 5 bases, and 7 bases had no gene match. The CDR3 extends over 15 amino acids.

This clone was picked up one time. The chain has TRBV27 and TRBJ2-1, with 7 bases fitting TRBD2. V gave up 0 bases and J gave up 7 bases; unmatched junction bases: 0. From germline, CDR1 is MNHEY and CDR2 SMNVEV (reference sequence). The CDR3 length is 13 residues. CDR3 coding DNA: TGTGCCAGCAGTTTATCGGGGGGGAATGAGCAGTTCTTC. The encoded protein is CASSLSGGNEQFF.